This T cell receptor (beta chain) was found in a study of blood T cell repertoires in COVID-19. About the study: The United States, Italy and Spain were the sources of the acute and convalescent COVID-19 samples. PBMCs, B-cell-depleted T cells, or T cells provided the cDNA or gDNA that made up the material.

In the original workflow: Amplification of reference gene primers was used by the study to estimate nucleated cell counts. Generated by immunoSEQ multiplex PCR, the TCRdb table keeps only in-frame clones and is missing some. The V and J calls and clone size are taken from that table; D and trimming were inferred from the DNA. Here the sample spans about 27,000 clones, roughly nine tenths being singletons. Unmatched junction bases numbered 2, after V lost 5 bases and J lost 7 bases. Germline V lookup: CDR1 MNHEY, CDR2 SVGAGI. The CDR3 loop spans 13 amino acids. Material: peripheral blood. The sequence derives from a human donor with active COVID-19. The donor label of this sample is uncertain. The chain carries TRBV6-5 and TRBJ1-6; 7 bases fit TRBD1. The CDR3 region is CASSNRGNSPLHF. In DNA form, the CDR3 reads TGTGCCAGCAGTAACAGGGGAAATTCACCCCTCCACTTT.